These 27 T cell receptor beta chains were all obtained from the same sample, sequenced in a study of PD-L1 blockade in urothelial cancer. Sequencing was performed with immunoSEQ multiplex PCR; in TCRdb, only in-frame clones are kept and a portion is missing. The table has some 29,000 clones, 87% seen once. Material: PBMCs, obtained around atezolizumab (anti-PD-L1) treatment. The origin of the receptors is a man aged 50-60 years with urothelial cancer.

The chain combines TRBV28 with TRBJ2-6; TRBD2 aligns across 8 bases. The CDR3 sequence is 17 residues long. Germline trimming cut 6 bases from V and 1 base from J; bases unmatched to any gene: 8. Germline V CDR1 and CDR2: MDHEN, SYDVKM. The CDR3 region has the DNA TGTGCCAGCAGCAGACTTAGCGGGACTTCTGGGGCCAACGTCCTGACTTTC. It is translated as CASSRLSGTSGANVLTF.

V gene TRBV7-9 combines with J gene TRBJ2-7; D is undetermined. CDR3 length: 13 amino acids. CDR1 and CDR2 from the germline V gene are SEHNR and FQNEAQ (reference sequence). V dropped 3 bases and J dropped 6 bases, with 12 bases sitting between them. DNA for the CDR3: TGTGCCAGCAGCTTTGACTTTTATCGCGAGCAGTACTTC. It specifies CASSFDFYREQYF.

The chain links TRBV7-8 to TRBJ2-2; D may be TRBD1 (5 bases). The V and J ends lost 5 bases and 4 bases respectively, with 14 bases between them. CDR3 length equals 15 residues. Germline V gene data show CDR1 as SGHVS and CDR2 as FQNEAQ. The CDR3 coding sequence is TGTGCCAGCAGCGCCCGACAGTCGAGCACCGGGGAGCTGTTTTTT. Translating it yields CASSARQSSTGELFF.

The chain uses TRBV5-1 and TRBJ1-2; 8 bases align to TRBD1. This CDR3 contains 14 residues. V gave up 3 bases and J gave up 8 bases; unmatched junction bases: 9. Germline V CDR1 and CDR2: SGHRS, YFSETQ. The CDR3 sequence: CASSSSTQGAGYTF. The CDR3 bases are TGCGCCAGCAGCTCGTCTACGCAGGGGGCAGGCTACACCTTC.

The chain carries TRBV19 and TRBJ2-7; TRBD2 matches 10 bases. With V trimmed by 1 base and J by 6 bases, 6 bases remained unmatched. CDR1 LNHDA and CDR2 SQIVND come from the germline V gene (reference sequence). The CDR3 contains 15 residues. CDR3 sequence reads: CASSIGGTSAGEQYF. In nucleotides, the CDR3 is TGTGCCAGTAGTATAGGCGGGACTAGCGCCGGCGAGCAGTACTTC.

V and J are TRBV14 and TRBJ2-7; D perhaps matches TRBD1 (6 bases). V gave up 1 base and J gave up 2 bases, with 9 bases separating them. There are 14 residues in the CDR3. Germline CDR1 reads SGHDN; CDR2 reads FVKESK. CDR3 sequence reads: CASSQARGPYEQYF. As DNA, the CDR3 is TGTGCCAGCAGCCAAGCCAGGGGTCCCTACGAGCAGTACTTC.

The V gene is TRBV7-9, the J gene TRBJ2-1; D gene ambiguous. Germline values: CDR1 SEHNR, CDR2 FQNEAQ (reference sequence). The V gene lost 4 bases and the J gene lost 2 bases, with 12 bases spanning the gap. The CDR3 is 15 amino acids. This CDR3 reads CASSYPSRPYNEQFF. The CDR3 nucleotides are TGTGCCAGCAGCTACCCATCGAGGCCCTACAATGAGCAGTTCTTC.

The chain carries TRBV5-1 and TRBJ2-3; a weak D match, TRBD2 (6 bases). The CDR3 extends over 14 amino acids. The V and J ends lost 8 bases and 6 bases respectively, with 19 bases between them. CDR1 SGHRS and CDR2 YFSETQ come from the germline V gene. CDR3 sequence reads: CASSGTGRADTQYF. The CDR3 DNA reads as TGCGCCAGTAGCGGTACAGGAAGGGCTGATACGCAGTATTTT.

The rearrangement uses TRBV7-2 and TRBJ1-1, with D possibly TRBD1 on 6 matching bases. The germline CDR1 and CDR2 sequences are SGHTA and FQGNSA. V lost 3 bases, J lost 3 bases, and 11 bases lay in between. CDR3 length: 14 residues. The CDR3 coding sequence is TGTGCCAGCAGCTTCAGGGGTGCGGACACTGAAGCTTTCTTT. This translates into CASSFRGADTEAFF.

CDR3 coding DNA: TGTGCCAGCTCTCCCGGACAGGGGCCCTACGAGCAGTACTTC. It translates to CASSPGQGPYEQYF. This chain links TRBV18 with TRBJ2-7; TRBD1 matches 9 bases. Germline V gives CDR1 KGHSH, CDR2 LQKENI. The CDR3 has 14 residues. J gave up 2 bases and V 6 bases, and 5 bases lay outside the gene matches.

The V and J genes are TRBV19 and TRBJ2-1; the match to TRBD2 covers 7 bases. The V and J ends lost 7 bases and 10 bases, in that order; junction bases with no gene match: 7. The CDR3 loop spans 12 amino acids. Per germline, CDR1 LNHDA and CDR2 SQIVND (reference sequence). The CDR3 DNA follows: TGTGCCAGTACCAGAGAGCGGGGCGAGCAGTTCTTC. It specifies CASTRERGEQFF.

The rearrangement joins TRBV9 to TRBJ2-7; D gene unclear. Deletions cut 4 bases from V and 1 base from J, with 12 bases between. The CDR3 consists of 14 residues. Germline values: CDR1 SGDLS, CDR2 YYNGEE. DNA of the CDR3: TGTGCCAGCAGCCTTGTGACGGAGTCCTACGAGCAGTACTTC. Translating it yields CASSLVTESYEQYF.

The chain recombines TRBV9 with TRBJ1-3; D ambiguous. V was pared by 4 bases and J by 2 bases, with 7 bases between. This CDR3 spans 13 amino acids. Germline values: CDR1 SGDLS, CDR2 YYNGEE. Here the CDR3 reads CASSSQTGNTIYF. CDR3 sequence (DNA): TGTGCCAGCAGCTCCCAAACTGGAAACACCATATATTTT. Variable domain in full (rest from reference TRBV9 and TRBJ1-3): DSGVTQTPKHLITATGQRVTLRCSPRSGDLSVYWYQQSLDQGLQFLIQYYNGEERAKGNILERFSAQQFPDLHSELNLSSLELGDSALYFCASSSQTGNTIYFGEGSWLTVV.

The chain has TRBV4-3 and TRBJ2-3; the match to TRBD2 covers 8 bases. The CDR3 is made up of 15 amino acids. Trimming took 0 bases from V and 5 from J; bases not matched to a gene: 4. Germline CDR1 reads LGHNA; CDR2 reads YSLEER. As DNA, the CDR3 is TGCGCCAGCAGCCAAGATAGGCTAGCGGGAGATACGCAGTATTTT. This gives the protein CASSQDRLAGDTQYF.

V and J are TRBV7-2 and TRBJ2-7, with 8 bases lining up with TRBD2. Unmatched junction bases numbered 11, after V lost 5 bases and J lost 5 bases. Germline loops: CDR1 SGHTA, CDR2 FQGNSA. CDR3 length equals 15 residues. The CDR3 nucleotides are TGTGCCAGCAGCCAGACTTCCGGGAGGGTCCACGAGCAGTACTTC. Its protein is CASSQTSGRVHEQYF.

The gene calls are TRBV9 and TRBJ2-3; TRBD2 agrees at 10 bases. Germline V gene lookup returns CDR1 SGDLS and CDR2 YYNGEE. V lost 0 bases to trimming and J lost 6 bases; unmatched junction nucleotides: 10. The CDR3 extends over 17 amino acids. DNA for the CDR3: TGTGCCAGCAGCGTAGCTGGTCTAGCGGGAGAACCCGATACGCAGTATTTT. Encoded protein: CASSVAGLAGEPDTQYF.

The chain links TRBV27 to TRBJ2-1; 8 nucleotides line up with TRBD2. This CDR3 is 16 amino acids long. Germline V gene sequence: CDR1 MNHEY, CDR2 SMNVEV (reference sequence). Trimming at V came to 2 bases and at J to 6 bases, leaving 9 bases not matched to a gene. CDR3: CASSLGHGGGSNEQFF. In DNA, the CDR3 is TGTGCCAGCAGTTTAGGGCACGGCGGGGGGAGCAATGAGCAGTTCTTC.

The chain recombines TRBV4-1 with TRBJ2-2; 8 bases map to TRBD2. The CDR3 has 14 amino acids. Losses at the gene ends were 4 bases for V and 5 bases for J; bases not matched to a gene: 3. Germline CDR1 is MGHRA and CDR2 is YSYEKL. The CDR3 coding sequence is TGCGCCAGCAGCCGGGGACTAGTTACCGGGGAGCTGTTTTTT. Protein product: CASSRGLVTGELFF.

The gene calls are TRBV7-9 and TRBJ2-3; 12 bases agree with TRBD1. J was trimmed by 6 bases and V by 2 bases; bases with no gene match: 6. The germline V gene has CDR1 SEHNR and CDR2 FQNEAQ (reference sequence). The CDR3 covers 16 residues. The CDR3 DNA reads TGTGCCAGCAGCTTACGGGGACAGGGGGCGGAGGATACGCAGTATTTT. Its translation: CASSLRGQGAEDTQYF.

This clone has more than one count but fewer than ten. The rearrangement joins TRBV28 to TRBJ2-4; D is unclear. The ends were cut back, 5 bases at V and 0 bases at J, with 5 bases in the middle. The CDR3 contains 13 residues. CDR1 is MDHEN, CDR2 SYDVKM, per germline. CDR3 bases: TGTGCCAGCAGTCGGAGAGCCAAAAACATTCAGTACTTC. The encoded protein is CASSRRAKNIQYF.

J is TRBJ2-7 and V is TRBV7-9, with 7 bases identical to TRBD1. Germline CDR1 and CDR2: SEHNR and FQNEAQ (reference sequence). The CDR3 length is 11 residues. J was trimmed by 11 bases and V by 4 bases; bases with no gene match: 5. CDR3 DNA sequence: TGTGCCAGCAGCTACAGGGGTAGGGAGTACTTC. Translated: CASSYRGREYF.

The chain joins TRBV21-1 to TRBJ2-7; whether TRBD1, the table's D call, matches the DNA was not checked. TRBV21-1 is given as a pseudogene. The CDR3 runs 16 residues. The CDR3 region is CASSKVRDRGNYEQYF. The CDR3 nucleotides read TGTGCCAGCAGCAAAGTTCGGGACAGGGGAAACTACGAGCAGTACTTC.

J is TRBJ1-1 and V is TRBV6-1, with 9 bases that match TRBD1. V gave up 7 bases and J gave up 7 bases; unmatched junction bases: 7. CDR1 MNHNS and CDR2 SASEGT come from the germline V gene. This CDR3 region has 13 residues. CDR3 sequence reads: CASKTPGQGEAFF. CDR3 nucleotides: TGTGCCAGCAAGACTCCGGGACAGGGTGAAGCTTTCTTT.

CDR3 coding DNA: TGCGCCAGCAGCCCGGGCGGTACAGGGGATGGCTACACCTTC. This encodes CASSPGGTGDGYTF. V and J are TRBV5-1 and TRBJ1-2, with TRBD1 identical over 7 bases. The CDR3 sequence is 14 residues long. The ends lost 4 bases at V and 6 bases at J; junction bases unmatched: 9. Germline lookup yields CDR1 SGHRS and CDR2 YFSETQ.

The chain joins TRBV5-6 to TRBJ2-6, with D possibly being TRBD1 (6 bases). CDR1 is SGHDT, CDR2 YYEEEE, per germline. The V gene lost 3 bases and the J gene lost 1 base, with 14 bases spanning the gap. The CDR3 extends over 17 amino acids. CDR3 protein: CASSWTVVSSGANVLTF. Here the CDR3 DNA reads TGTGCCAGCAGCTGGACAGTGGTCTCGTCTGGGGCCAACGTCCTGACTTTC.

The chain has TRBV7-6 and TRBJ2-7, with a weak D call TRBD2 (6 bases). The CDR3 extends over 15 amino acids. The V end was cut by 4 bases, the J end by 0 bases, with 13 bases between. Germline V gene lookup returns CDR1 SGHVS and CDR2 FNYEAQ. In DNA form, the CDR3 reads TGTGCCAGCAGCTCATTTTCCGGGGGCTCCTACGAGCAGTACTTC. It yields the protein CASSSFSGGSYEQYF.

The CDR3 protein is CASSIWSSYNSPLHF. The CDR3, as DNA: TGTGCCAGTAGTATTTGGAGCTCCTATAATTCACCCCTCCACTTT. The chain employs TRBV19 and TRBJ1-6; D is uncertain. Trimming took off 3 bases at V and 0 bases at J, with 6 bases between the two ends. The CDR3 has 15 amino acids. The germline V gene encodes CDR1 LNHDA and CDR2 SQIVND (reference sequence).